A single TCR beta chain is shown here with its context. Its antigen is unidentified. The data belong to a study of siplizumab effects on memory and regulatory T cells. Study outcomes and limitations: Suppressive capability of dividing Tregs from siplizumab cultures went unverified. An assignable phenotype, naive or memory, was missing from roughly 76-95% of proliferating CD4+ or CD8+ clones. Naive T cells seemed more diverse than memory cells; they also seemed major alloresponse contributors.

Repertoires were generated with immunoSEQ multiplex PCR, while TCRdb's copy carries only in-frame clones and drops some. The sample shows under 110,000 clones, 85% to 95% of them seen only once. This TCR was recovered from a human donor in good health. What was sequenced was non-Treg CD4+ T cells sorted from blood.

Written as DNA, the CDR3 is TGCAGCGTTGCCCCGTTAGGGAGGCCCCCCGAAGCTTTCTTT. This sequence encodes CSVAPLGRPPEAFF. The chain is built from TRBV29-1 and TRBJ1-1; no reliable D call. Trimming removed 4 bases at V and 8 bases at J, with 20 bases between. The CDR3 covers 14 residues. CDR1 is SQVTM and CDR2 is ANQGSEA in the germline V gene.